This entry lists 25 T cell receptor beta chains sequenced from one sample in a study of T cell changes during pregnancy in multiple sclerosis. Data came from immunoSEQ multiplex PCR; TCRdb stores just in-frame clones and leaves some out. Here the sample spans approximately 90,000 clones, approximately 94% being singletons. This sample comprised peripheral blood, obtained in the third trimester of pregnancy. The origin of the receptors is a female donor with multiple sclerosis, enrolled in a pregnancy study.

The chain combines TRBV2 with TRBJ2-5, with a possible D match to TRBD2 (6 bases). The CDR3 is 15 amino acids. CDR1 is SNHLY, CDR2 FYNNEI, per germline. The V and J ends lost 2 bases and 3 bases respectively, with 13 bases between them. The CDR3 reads CASSESQGLKETQYF. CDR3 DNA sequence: TGTGCCAGCAGTGAATCGCAGGGACTTAAAGAGACCCAGTACTTC.

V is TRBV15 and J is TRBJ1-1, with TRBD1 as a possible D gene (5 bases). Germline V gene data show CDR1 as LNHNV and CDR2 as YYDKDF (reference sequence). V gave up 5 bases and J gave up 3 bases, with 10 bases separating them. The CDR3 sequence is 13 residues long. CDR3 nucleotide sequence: TGTGCCACCAGCCTCGCGGGGCACACTGAAGCTTTCTTT. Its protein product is CATSLAGHTEAFF. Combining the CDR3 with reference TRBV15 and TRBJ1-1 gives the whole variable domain DAMVIQNPRYQVTQFGKPVTLSCSQTLNHNVMYWYQQKSSQAPKLLFHYYDKDFNNEADTPDNFQSRRPNTSFCFLDIRSPGLGDTAMYLCATSLAGHTEAFFGQGTRLTVV.

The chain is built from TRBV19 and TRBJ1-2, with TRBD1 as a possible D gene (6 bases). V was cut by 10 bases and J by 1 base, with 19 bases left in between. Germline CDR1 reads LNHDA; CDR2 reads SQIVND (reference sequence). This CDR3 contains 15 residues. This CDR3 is CATNIRDNLNYGYTF. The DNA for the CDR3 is TGTGCCACAAACATCAGGGACAACCTTAACTATGGCTACACCTTC.

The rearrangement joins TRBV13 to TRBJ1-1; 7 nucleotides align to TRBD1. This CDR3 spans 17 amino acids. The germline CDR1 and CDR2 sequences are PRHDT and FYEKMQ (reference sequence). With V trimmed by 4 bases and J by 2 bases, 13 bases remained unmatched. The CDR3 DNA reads TGTGCCAGCAGCTCGGGGACAGTGAGGGGGATCAACACTGAAGCTTTCTTT. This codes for CASSSGTVRGINTEAFF.

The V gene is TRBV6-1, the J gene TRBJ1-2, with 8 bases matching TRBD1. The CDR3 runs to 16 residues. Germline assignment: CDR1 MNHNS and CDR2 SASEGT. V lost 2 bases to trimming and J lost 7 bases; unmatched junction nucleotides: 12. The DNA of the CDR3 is TGTGCCAGCAGTGAATTTTCCGGGACAGGACGTGGTGGCTACACCTTC. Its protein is CASSEFSGTGRGGYTF.

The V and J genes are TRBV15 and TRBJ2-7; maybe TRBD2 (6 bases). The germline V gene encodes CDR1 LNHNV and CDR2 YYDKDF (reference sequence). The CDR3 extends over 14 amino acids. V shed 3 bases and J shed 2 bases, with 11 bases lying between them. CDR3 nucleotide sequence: TGTGCCACCAGCAGGCGGGAACCAGCCTACGAGCAGTACTTC. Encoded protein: CATSRREPAYEQYF.

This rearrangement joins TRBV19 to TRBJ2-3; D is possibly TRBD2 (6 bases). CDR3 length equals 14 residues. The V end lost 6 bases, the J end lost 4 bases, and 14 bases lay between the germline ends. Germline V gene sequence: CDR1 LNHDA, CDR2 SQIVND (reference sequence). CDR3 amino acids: CASSSGLLADTQYF. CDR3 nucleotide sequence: TGTGCCAGTAGCTCGGGACTCTTGGCAGATACGCAGTATTTT. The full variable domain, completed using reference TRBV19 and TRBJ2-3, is DGGITQSPKYLFRKEGQNVTLSCEQNLNHDAMYWYRQDPGQGLRLIYYSQIVNDFQKGDIAEGYSVSREKKESFPLTVTSAQKNPTAFYLCASSSGLLADTQYFGPGTRLTVL.

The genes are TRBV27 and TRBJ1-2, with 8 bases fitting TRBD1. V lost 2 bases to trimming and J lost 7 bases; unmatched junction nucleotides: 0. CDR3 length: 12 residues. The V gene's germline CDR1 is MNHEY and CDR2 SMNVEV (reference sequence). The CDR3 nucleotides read TGTGCCAGCAGTTTAGGGACAGGTGGCTACACCTTC. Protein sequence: CASSLGTGGYTF.

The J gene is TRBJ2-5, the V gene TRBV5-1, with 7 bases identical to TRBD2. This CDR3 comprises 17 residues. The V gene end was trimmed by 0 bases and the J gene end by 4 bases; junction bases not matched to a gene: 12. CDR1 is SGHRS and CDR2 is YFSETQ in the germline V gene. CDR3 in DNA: TGCGCCAGCAGCTTGGTTTTCAGAGGGAGGGAGAGAGAGACCCAGTACTTC. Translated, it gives CASSLVFRGRERETQYF.

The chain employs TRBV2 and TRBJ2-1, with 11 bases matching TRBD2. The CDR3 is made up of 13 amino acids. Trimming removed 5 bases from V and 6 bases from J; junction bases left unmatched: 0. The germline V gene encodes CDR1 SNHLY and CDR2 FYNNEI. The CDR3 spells CASSLAGGNEQFF. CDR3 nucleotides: TGTGCCAGCAGTCTAGCGGGGGGCAATGAGCAGTTCTTC.

CDR3 sequence reads: CASSEWREGGLNEQFF. The CDR3 DNA reads TGTGCCAGCAGTGAGTGGCGGGAGGGGGGATTGAATGAGCAGTTCTTC. The chain carries TRBV2 and TRBJ2-1, with 9 nucleotides matching TRBD2. This CDR3 comprises 16 residues. The V segment lost 3 bases and the J segment 7 bases; nucleotides outside the gene matches: 10. CDR1 SNHLY and CDR2 FYNNEI come from the germline V gene.

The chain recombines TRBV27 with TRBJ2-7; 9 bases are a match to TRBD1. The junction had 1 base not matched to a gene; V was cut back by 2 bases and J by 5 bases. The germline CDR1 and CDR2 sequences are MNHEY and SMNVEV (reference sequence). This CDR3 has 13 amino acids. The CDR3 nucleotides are TGTGCCAGCAGTTTAAGGACAGGGGACGAGCAGTACTTC. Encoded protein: CASSLRTGDEQYF.

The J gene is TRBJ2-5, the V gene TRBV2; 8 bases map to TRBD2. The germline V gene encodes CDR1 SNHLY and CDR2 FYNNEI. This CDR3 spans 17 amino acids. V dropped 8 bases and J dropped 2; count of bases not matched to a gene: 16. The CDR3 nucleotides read TGTGCCAGCGATGGGTCGCAGCGGGAGAGTGAACAAGAGACCCAGTACTTC. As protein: CASDGSQRESEQETQYF.

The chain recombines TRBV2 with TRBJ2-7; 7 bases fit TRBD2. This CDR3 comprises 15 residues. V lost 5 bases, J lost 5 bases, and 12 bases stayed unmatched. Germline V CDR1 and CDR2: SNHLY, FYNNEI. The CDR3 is CASSPNAGEGHEQYF. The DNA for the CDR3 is TGTGCCAGCAGTCCCAACGCGGGAGAAGGCCACGAGCAGTACTTC. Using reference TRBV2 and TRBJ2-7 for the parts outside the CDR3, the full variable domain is EPEVTQTPSHQVTQMGQEVILRCVPISNHLYFYWYRQILGQKVEFLVSFYNNEISEKSEIFDDQFSVERPDGSNFTLKIRSTKLEDSAMYFCASSPNAGEGHEQYFGPGTRLTVT.

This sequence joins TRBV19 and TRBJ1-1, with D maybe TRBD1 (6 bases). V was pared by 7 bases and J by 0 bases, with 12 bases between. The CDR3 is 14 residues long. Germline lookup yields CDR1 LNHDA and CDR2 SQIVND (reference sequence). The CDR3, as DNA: TGTGCCAGTACCCTGACAGGTATGAACACTGAAGCTTTCTTT. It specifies CASTLTGMNTEAFF. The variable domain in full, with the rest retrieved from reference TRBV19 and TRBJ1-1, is DGGITQSPKYLFRKEGQNVTLSCEQNLNHDAMYWYRQDPGQGLRLIYYSQIVNDFQKGDIAEGYSVSREKKESFPLTVTSAQKNPTAFYLCASTLTGMNTEAFFGQGTRLTVV.

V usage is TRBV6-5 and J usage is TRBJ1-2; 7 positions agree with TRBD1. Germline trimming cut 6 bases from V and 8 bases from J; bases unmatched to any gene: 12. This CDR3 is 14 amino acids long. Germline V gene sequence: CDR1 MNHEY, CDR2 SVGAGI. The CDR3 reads CASSLDRAPRGYTF. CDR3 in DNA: TGTGCCAGCAGCCTCGACAGGGCTCCGAGGGGCTACACCTTC.

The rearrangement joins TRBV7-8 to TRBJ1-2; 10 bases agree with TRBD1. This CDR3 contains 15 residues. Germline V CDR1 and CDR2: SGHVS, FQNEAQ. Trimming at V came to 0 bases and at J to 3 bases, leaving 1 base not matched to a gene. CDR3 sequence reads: CASSLAGTGDYGYTF. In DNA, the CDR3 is TGTGCCAGCAGCTTAGCGGGGACAGGGGACTATGGCTACACCTTC.

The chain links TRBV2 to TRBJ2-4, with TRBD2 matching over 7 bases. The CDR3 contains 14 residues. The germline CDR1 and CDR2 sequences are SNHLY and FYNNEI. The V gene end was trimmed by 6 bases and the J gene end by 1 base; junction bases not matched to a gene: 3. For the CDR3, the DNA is TGTGCCAGCAGAGCGGGAATGGCCAAAAACATTCAGTACTTC. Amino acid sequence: CASRAGMAKNIQYF.

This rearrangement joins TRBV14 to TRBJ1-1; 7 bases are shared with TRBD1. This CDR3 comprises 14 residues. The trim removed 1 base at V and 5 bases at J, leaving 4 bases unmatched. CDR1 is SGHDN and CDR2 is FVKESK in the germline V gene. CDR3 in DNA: TGTGCCAGCAGCCAAGCCCCAGGGGGTACTGAAGCTTTCTTT. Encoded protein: CASSQAPGGTEAFF.

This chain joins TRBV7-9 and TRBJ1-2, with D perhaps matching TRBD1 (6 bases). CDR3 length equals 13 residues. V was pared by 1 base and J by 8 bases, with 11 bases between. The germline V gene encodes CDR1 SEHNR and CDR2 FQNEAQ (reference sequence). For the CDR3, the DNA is TGTGCCAGCAGCTTAGGAGGGGGAGGGGGCTACACCTTC. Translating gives CASSLGGGGGYTF.

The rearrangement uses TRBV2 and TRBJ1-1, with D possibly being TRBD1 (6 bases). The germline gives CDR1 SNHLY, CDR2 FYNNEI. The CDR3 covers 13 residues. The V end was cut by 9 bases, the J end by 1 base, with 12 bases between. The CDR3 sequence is CASHREPNTEAFF. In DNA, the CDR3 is TGTGCCAGTCACAGGGAGCCGAACACTGAAGCTTTCTTT.

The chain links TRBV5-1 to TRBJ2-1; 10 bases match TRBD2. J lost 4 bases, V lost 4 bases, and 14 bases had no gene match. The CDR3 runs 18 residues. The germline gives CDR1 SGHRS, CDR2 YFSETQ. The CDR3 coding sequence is TGCGCCAGCAGCCCCCTAGCGGGAGTGGGGGGCATTTACAATGAGCAGTTCTTC. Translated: CASSPLAGVGGIYNEQFF.

CDR3 sequence reads: CASSDGGPGELFF. The DNA for the CDR3 is TGTGCCAGCAGTGATGGAGGGCCCGGGGAGCTGTTTTTT. This chain connects TRBV6-4 to TRBJ2-2; perhaps TRBD2 as D (6 bases). Germline CDR1 reads MRHNA; CDR2 reads SNTAGT. V was shortened by 3 bases and J by 6 bases, with 8 bases between the two germline ends. The CDR3 totals 13 residues.

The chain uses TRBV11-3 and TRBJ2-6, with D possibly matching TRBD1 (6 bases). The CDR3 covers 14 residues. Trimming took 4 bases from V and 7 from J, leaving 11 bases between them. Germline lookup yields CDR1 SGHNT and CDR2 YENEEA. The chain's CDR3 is CASSSEGEANVLTF. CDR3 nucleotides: TGTGCCAGCAGCTCTGAGGGGGAAGCCAACGTCCTGACTTTC. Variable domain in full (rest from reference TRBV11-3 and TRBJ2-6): EAGVVQSPRYKIIEKKQPVAFWCNPISGHNTLYWYLQNLGQGPELLIRYENEEAVDDSQLPKDRFSAERLKGVDSTLKIQPAELGDSAVYLCASSSEGEANVLTFGAGSRLTVL.

DNA for the CDR3: TGTGCCAGTAGTATAGGTCGAGACAGGGGGCACGAGCAGTACTTC. As protein: CASSIGRDRGHEQYF. This chain links TRBV19 with TRBJ2-7, with 10 bases aligning to TRBD1. CDR3 length equals 15 residues. Germline CDR1 reads LNHDA; CDR2 reads SQIVND (reference sequence). V trimming: 1 base; J trimming: 5 bases; junction bases outside the gene matches: 5.